The 3 T cell receptor beta chains below all came from one sample that was sequenced in a study of blood T cell repertoires in COVID-19. Profiled with immunoSEQ multiplex PCR; TCRdb holds only in-frame clones, not every one. Of roughly 310,000 clones listed, about 89% are singletons. Source material: PBMCs or T cells enriched from blood (not recorded which). The receptors stem from a woman aged 40-49 years who had recovered from COVID-19.

The rearrangement joins TRBV19 to TRBJ1-1; D gene ambiguous. The CDR3 extends over 15 amino acids. The V gene's germline CDR1 is LNHDA and CDR2 SQIVND (reference sequence). V shed 1 base and J shed 4 bases, with 13 bases lying between them. The CDR3 coding sequence is TGTGCCAGTAGTATAGCCTCAAAGAGGAGCACTGAAGCTTTCTTT. Its translation is CASSIASKRSTEAFF.

The J gene is TRBJ1-1, the V gene TRBV19; 7 bases line up with TRBD1. V lost 3 bases and J lost 4; bases outside the gene matches: 5. The CDR3 runs 14 residues. CDR1 and CDR2 from the germline V gene are LNHDA and SQIVND (reference sequence). CDR3 residues: CASSINRGGTEAFF. The DNA for the CDR3 is TGTGCCAGTAGTATTAACAGGGGAGGCACTGAAGCTTTCTTT.

This chain uses TRBV6-2 or TRBV6-3 with TRBJ1-2; D gene uncertain. CDR1 is MNHEY, CDR2 SVGEGT, per germline. The CDR3 runs 15 residues. V gave up 5 bases and J gave up 1 base, with 14 bases separating them. CDR3 coding DNA: TGTGCCAGCAGTCCCATCGGGGTATATAACTATGGCTACACCTTC. Translation: CASSPIGVYNYGYTF.